This TCR beta chain was sequenced for a study of graft-versus-host responses after intestinal transplantation. Background on the study: All recipients were transplanted with multivisceral, liver-intestinal, or isolated intestinal grafts.

The CDR3 runs to 13 residues. V lost 4 bases and J lost 2, with 9 bases in between. Germline lookup yields CDR1 SGHDT and CDR2 YYEEEE. The data were produced by immunoSEQ multiplex PCR, yet TCRdb's version contains in-frame clones alone and is incomplete. The sample has some 24,000 clones; approximately 40% are singletons. The receptor's source is a human patient who received an intestinal transplant. Here the sequenced sample was alloreactive CD4+ T cells from a mixed lymphocyte reaction culture, taken before intestinal transplant. Subset given: CFSE-low proliferating T cells sorted from roughly 6-day pre-transplant mixed lymphocyte reaction (GvH or HvG direction). V and J are TRBV5-6 and TRBJ2-5; possibly TRBD2 for D (5 bases). CDR3 sequence: CASSVGLQETQYF. The CDR3 DNA follows: TGTGCCAGCAGCGTAGGACTTCAAGAGACCCAGTACTTC.